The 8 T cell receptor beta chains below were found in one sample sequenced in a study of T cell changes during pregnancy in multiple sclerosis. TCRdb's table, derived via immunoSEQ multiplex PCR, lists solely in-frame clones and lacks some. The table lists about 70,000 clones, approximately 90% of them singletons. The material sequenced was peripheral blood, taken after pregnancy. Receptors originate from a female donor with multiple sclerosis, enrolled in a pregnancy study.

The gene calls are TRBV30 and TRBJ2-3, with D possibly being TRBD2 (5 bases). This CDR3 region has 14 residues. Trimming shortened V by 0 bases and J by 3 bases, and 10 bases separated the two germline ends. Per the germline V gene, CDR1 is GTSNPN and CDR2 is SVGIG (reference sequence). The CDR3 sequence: CAWSVGLATDTQYF. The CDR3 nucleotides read TGTGCCTGGAGTGTAGGGCTAGCTACAGATACGCAGTATTTT.

DNA of the CDR3: TGTGCCAGCTCACAGGGAGGAATTAACACTGAAGCTTTCTTT. Its protein product is CASSQGGINTEAFF. The chain is built from TRBV18 and TRBJ1-1; D is unclear. Trimming pared 4 bases from V and 2 bases from J, leaving 11 bases between. CDR1 and CDR2 from the germline V gene are KGHSH and LQKENI. The CDR3 consists of 14 residues.

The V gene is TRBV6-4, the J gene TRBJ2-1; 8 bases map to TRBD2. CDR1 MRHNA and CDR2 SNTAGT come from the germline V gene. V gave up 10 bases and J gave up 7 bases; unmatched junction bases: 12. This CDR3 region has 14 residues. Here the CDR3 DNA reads TGTGCCACCTCTTTTAGCGGGGAGGGTAATGAGCAGTTCTTC. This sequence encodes CATSFSGEGNEQFF.

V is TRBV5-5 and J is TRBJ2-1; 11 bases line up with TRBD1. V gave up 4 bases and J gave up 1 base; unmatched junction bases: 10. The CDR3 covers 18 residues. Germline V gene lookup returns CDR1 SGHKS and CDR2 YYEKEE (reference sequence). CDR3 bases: TGTGCCAGCAGCGTCGGGACAGGGGGTCTCAGATCCTACAATGAGCAGTTCTTC. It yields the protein CASSVGTGGLRSYNEQFF.

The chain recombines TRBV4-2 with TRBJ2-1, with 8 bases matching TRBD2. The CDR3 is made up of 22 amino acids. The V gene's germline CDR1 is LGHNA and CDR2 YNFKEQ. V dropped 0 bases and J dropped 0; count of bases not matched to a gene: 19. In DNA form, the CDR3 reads TGTGCCAGCAGCCAAGATGGGGGTCGAGGACTAGCCGCTACCAGCTCCTACAATGAGCAGTTCTTC. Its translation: CASSQDGGRGLAATSSYNEQFF.

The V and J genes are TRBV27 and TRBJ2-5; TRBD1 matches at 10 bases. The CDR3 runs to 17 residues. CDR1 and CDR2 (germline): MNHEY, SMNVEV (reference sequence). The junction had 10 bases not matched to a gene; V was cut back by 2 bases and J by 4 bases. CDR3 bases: TGTGCCAGCAGTTTACTCCAACGGACAGGGGGGGTAGAGACCCAGTACTTC. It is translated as CASSLLQRTGGVETQYF.

DNA for the CDR3: TGTGCCAGCAGCCAAGTTCAGCGGGGTGCTGGCGAGCAGTACTTC. Amino acid sequence: CASSQVQRGAGEQYF. This chain connects TRBV4-2 to TRBJ2-7, with TRBD2 identical over 7 bases. Losses at the gene ends were 1 base for V and 6 bases for J; bases not matched to a gene: 9. The germline V gene encodes CDR1 LGHNA and CDR2 YNFKEQ. The CDR3 consists of 15 residues.

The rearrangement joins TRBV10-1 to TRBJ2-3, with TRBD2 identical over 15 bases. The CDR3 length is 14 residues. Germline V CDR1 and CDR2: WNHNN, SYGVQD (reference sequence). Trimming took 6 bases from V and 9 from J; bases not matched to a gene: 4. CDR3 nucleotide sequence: TGCGCCAGCAGCGCCGGGACTAGCGGGGGGACGCAGTATTTT. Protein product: CASSAGTSGGTQYF.